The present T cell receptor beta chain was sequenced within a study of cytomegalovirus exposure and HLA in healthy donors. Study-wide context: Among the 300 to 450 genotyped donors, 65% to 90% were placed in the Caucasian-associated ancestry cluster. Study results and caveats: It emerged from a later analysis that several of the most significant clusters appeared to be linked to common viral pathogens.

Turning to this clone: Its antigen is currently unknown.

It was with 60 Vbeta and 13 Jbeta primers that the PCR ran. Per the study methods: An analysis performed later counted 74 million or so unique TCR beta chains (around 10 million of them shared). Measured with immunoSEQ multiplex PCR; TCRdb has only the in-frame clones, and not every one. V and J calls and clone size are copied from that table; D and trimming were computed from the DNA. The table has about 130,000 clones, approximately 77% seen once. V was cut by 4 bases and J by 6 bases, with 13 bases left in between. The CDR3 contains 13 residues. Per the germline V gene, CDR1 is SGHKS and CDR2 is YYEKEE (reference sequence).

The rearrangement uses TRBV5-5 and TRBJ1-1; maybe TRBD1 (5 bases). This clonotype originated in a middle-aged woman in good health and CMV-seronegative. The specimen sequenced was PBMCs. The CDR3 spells CASSRGGRPEAFF. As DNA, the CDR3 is TGTGCCAGCAGCCGGGGGGGACGCCCTGAAGCTTTCTTT.